The table lists the clone carrying this T cell receptor (beta chain) with a few counts. What it binds is not known. The source of the sample is a study of vaccination effects on CD4 cells after COVID-19. CDR1 is LGHNT, CDR2 FRNRAP, per germline. Trimming pared 6 bases from V and 9 bases from J, leaving 15 bases between. The CDR3 contains 13 residues. The table came from immunoSEQ multiplex PCR; TCRdb's copy has only in-frame clones and leaves some out. The table shows more than 25,000 clones, with approximately 61% occurring only once. Findings and limits, study-wide: Both infection-induced and vaccine-induced clones contracted markedly at late post-vaccination timepoints.

ViraFEST used viral peptide pools to expand antigen-specific CD4+ T cells before sequencing. Culture proceeded for 10 days, and CD4+ T cells were then isolated. Neither prior SARS-CoV-2 infection nor positive nucleocapsid antibodies were present in the vaccine recipients. Sample: CD4+ T cells from PBMCs cultured with HCoV-229E spike peptides, taken before COVID-19 vaccination. The rearrangement joins TRBV12-5 to TRBJ2-1; D ambiguous. The receptor's source is a human donor who received a COVID-19 vaccine. CDR3 bases: TGTGCTAGTGGCCAGGACGGGCTGGGTGAGCAGTTCTTC. Its protein is CASGQDGLGEQFF.